These T cell receptor beta chains were read from a single sample in a study of CD8 T cells in Susac syndrome. TCRdb reprocessed the immunoSEQ multiplex PCR reads with MiXCR, giving one entry per CDR3 protein. Seen here are some 190,000 distinct CDR3 sequences, over 90% observed once, and the top ten hold around 0.15%. Material for sequencing was CD4+ T cells from PBMCs. All receptors derive from a human donor with Susac syndrome. Both conserved end residues are part of each CDR3. Fields, in order: D gene, J gene, clone size, V gene, CDR3 DNA, CDR3 protein. A D gene is named only where the DNA matches it firmly. Clone size is stated in some rows and not others, as once, few, many or a class when expanded.

D gene: NA; J gene: TRBJ2-1; clone size: NA; V gene: TRBV4-1; CDR3 DNA: TGCGCCAGCAGCCAAGATATAGCGACCTCCTACAATGAGCAGTTCTTC; CDR3 protein: CASSQDIATSYNEQFF
D gene: NA; J gene: TRBJ2-7; clone size: NA; V gene: TRBV7-9; CDR3 DNA: TGTGCCAGCAGCTTAGACACGAACTCCTACGAGCAGTACTTC; CDR3 protein: CASSLDTNSYEQYF
D gene: TRBD1; J gene: TRBJ1-5; clone size: few; V gene: TRBV7-2; CDR3 DNA: TGTGCCAGCAGCTTAGGGACAGGGGTACAGCCCCAGCATTTT; CDR3 protein: CASSLGTGVQPQHF
D gene: NA; J gene: TRBJ1-5; clone size: NA; V gene: TRBV18; CDR3 DNA: TGTGCCAGCTCACCGTCCACGGGGGATAGCAATCAGCCCCAGCATTTT; CDR3 protein: CASSPSTGDSNQPQHF
D gene: NA; J gene: TRBJ2-4; clone size: NA; V gene: TRBV6-5; CDR3 DNA: TGTGCCAGCAGTTACTCGATCGCTCCACTAGCCAAAAACATTCAGTACTTC; CDR3 protein: CASSYSIAPLAKNIQYF
D gene: NA; J gene: TRBJ2-5; clone size: once; V gene: TRBV19; CDR3 DNA: TGTGCCAGTAGTATAGCGGGGTTGGCTGGCGGGACCCAGTACTTC; CDR3 protein: CASSIAGLAGGTQYF
D gene: NA; J gene: TRBJ2-7; clone size: NA; V gene: TRBV30; CDR3 DNA: TGTGCCTGGAACTGGAAAGGGGTGTCCTACGAGCAGTACTTC; CDR3 protein: CAWNWKGVSYEQYF
D gene: TRBD1; J gene: TRBJ2-7; clone size: NA; V gene: TRBV5-1; CDR3 DNA: TGCGCCAGCAGCTTCATGACAGGGTACTCCTACGAGCAGTACTTC; CDR3 protein: CASSFMTGYSYEQYF
D gene: NA; J gene: TRBJ2-6; clone size: NA; V gene: TRBV20-1; CDR3 DNA: TGCAGTGCTAGAGGTTATGACAGGTCTGACCCATCTGGGGCCAACGTCCTGACTTTC; CDR3 protein: CSARGYDRSDPSGANVLTF
D gene: NA; J gene: TRBJ1-5; clone size: NA; V gene: TRBV20-1; CDR3 DNA: TGCAGTGCTAGAACCGGGGTCAATCAGCCCCAGCATTTT; CDR3 protein: CSARTGVNQPQHF
D gene: TRBD1; J gene: TRBJ2-7; clone size: NA; V gene: TRBV4-3; CDR3 DNA: TGCGCCAGCAGCCAAGATGTGGCAGGGGGTAACAGAGAGCAGTACTTC; CDR3 protein: CASSQDVAGGNREQYF
D gene: NA; J gene: TRBJ1-5; clone size: NA; V gene: TRBV7-7; CDR3 DNA: TGTGCTAGCAGGAACCCGGGACTAGAGAGCAATCAGCCCCAGCATTTT; CDR3 protein: CASRNPGLESNQPQHF
D gene: TRBD1; J gene: TRBJ2-2; clone size: NA; V gene: TRBV7-9; CDR3 DNA: TGTGCCAGCAGCCCCGTACGGGACAGTGTCACCGGGGAGCTGTTTTTT; CDR3 protein: CASSPVRDSVTGELFF
D gene: TRBD2; J gene: TRBJ2-1; clone size: NA; V gene: TRBV5-1; CDR3 DNA: TGCGCCAGCAGCCGCGGGACTAGCGAAGATGAGCAGTTCTTC; CDR3 protein: CASSRGTSEDEQFF
D gene: TRBD2; J gene: TRBJ2-7; clone size: few; V gene: TRBV11-2; CDR3 DNA: TGTGCCAGCAGCTTAGGACTAGCGGGGAGGAGCTCCTACGAGCAGTACTTC; CDR3 protein: CASSLGLAGRSSYEQYF
D gene: NA; J gene: TRBJ2-7; clone size: NA; V gene: TRBV18; CDR3 DNA: TGTGCCAGCTCACCATCACAGGTCTACGAGCAGTACTTC; CDR3 protein: CASSPSQVYEQYF
D gene: TRBD1; J gene: TRBJ1-2; clone size: NA; V gene: TRBV19; CDR3 DNA: TGTGCCAGTACCGGACCGAAGACAGGGGCATTGAATGGCTACACCTTC; CDR3 protein: CASTGPKTGALNGYTF
D gene: NA; J gene: TRBJ1-3; clone size: NA; V gene: TRBV5-4; CDR3 DNA: TGTGCCAGCAGCTCACAGGGTGTGGGTCCTGGAAACACCATATATTTT; CDR3 protein: CASSSQGVGPGNTIYF
D gene: TRBD1; J gene: TRBJ2-1; clone size: once; V gene: TRBV7-2; CDR3 DNA: TGTGCCAGCAGCCCCGACAGGGTCGGGTATGAGCAGTTCTTC; CDR3 protein: CASSPDRVGYEQFF
D gene: NA; J gene: TRBJ2-7; clone size: NA; V gene: TRBV27; CDR3 DNA: TGTGCCAGCAGTTCCCCAGGGCCCTACGAGCAGTACTTC; CDR3 protein: CASSSPGPYEQYF
D gene: NA; J gene: TRBJ1-1; clone size: NA; V gene: TRBV27; CDR3 DNA: TGTGCCAGCGGGCACAGGGAGGGAGTTGAAGCTTTCTTT; CDR3 protein: CASGHREGVEAFF
D gene: TRBD2; J gene: TRBJ2-1; clone size: NA; V gene: TRBV15; CDR3 DNA: TGTGCCACCAGCAGAGTTAGCGGGGGGGCCCCTGAGCAGTTCTTC; CDR3 protein: CATSRVSGGAPEQFF
D gene: TRBD2; J gene: TRBJ2-1; clone size: NA; V gene: TRBV24-1; CDR3 DNA: TGTGCCACCAGTGATAAAGGGCCAGCGGGGGGGCGAGGCAATGAGCAGTTCTTC; CDR3 protein: CATSDKGPAGGRGNEQFF
D gene: NA; J gene: TRBJ1-1; clone size: once; V gene: TRBV20-1; CDR3 DNA: TGCAGTGCTTTAGCGAGGTTGCGGGGCACTGAAGCTTTCTTT; CDR3 protein: CSALARLRGTEAFF
D gene: NA; J gene: TRBJ1-1; clone size: NA; V gene: TRBV6-6; CDR3 DNA: TGTGCCAGCAGTGTAAGGGGCGCGTCTGAAGCTTTCTTT; CDR3 protein: CASSVRGASEAFF
D gene: NA; J gene: TRBJ1-1; clone size: NA; V gene: TRBV19; CDR3 DNA: TGTGCCAGTAGAGGCGGATCGGGGGGCTGGATCACTGAAGCTTTCTTT; CDR3 protein: CASRGGSGGWITEAFF
D gene: NA; J gene: TRBJ1-2; clone size: NA; V gene: TRBV7-2; CDR3 DNA: TGTGCCAGCAGCGGTGGGGGCCCCAACGGGGGCACCTTC; CDR3 protein: CASSGGGPNGGTF
D gene: TRBD1; J gene: TRBJ1-5; clone size: NA; V gene: TRBV3-1; CDR3 DNA: TGTGCCAGCAGCCAAGATGGAGGAGGGGGCCTCCTTAGCAATCAGCCCCAGCATTTT; CDR3 protein: CASSQDGGGGLLSNQPQHF
D gene: NA; J gene: TRBJ2-7; clone size: NA; V gene: TRBV20-1; CDR3 DNA: TGCAGTGCTAGAGATTTAGCGAAGGACTCCTACGAGCAGTACTTC; CDR3 protein: CSARDLAKDSYEQYF
D gene: NA; J gene: TRBJ1-6; clone size: NA; V gene: TRBV5-1; CDR3 DNA: TGCGCCAGCAGCCCTCAGACAGTTAATTCACCCCTCCACTTT; CDR3 protein: CASSPQTVNSPLHF
D gene: NA; J gene: TRBJ1-2; clone size: NA; V gene: TRBV3-1; CDR3 DNA: TGTGCCAGCAGCCAAGATGGCAGTATCTATGGCTACACCTTC; CDR3 protein: CASSQDGSIYGYTF
D gene: TRBD1; J gene: TRBJ2-3; clone size: NA; V gene: TRBV30; CDR3 DNA: TGTGCCTGGGATCCGGGACAGGGTGCAGATACGCAGTATTTT; CDR3 protein: CAWDPGQGADTQYF
D gene: NA; J gene: TRBJ2-5; clone size: NA; V gene: TRBV6-2/TRBV6-3; CDR3 DNA: TGTGCCAGCAGTTTCCTGGGTCAGACCCAAGAGACCCAGTACTTC; CDR3 protein: CASSFLGQTQETQYF
D gene: NA; J gene: TRBJ1-4; clone size: NA; V gene: TRBV3-1; CDR3 DNA: TGTGCCAGCACGAGAGAGGGAGGCGATGAAAAACTGTTTTTT; CDR3 protein: CASTREGGDEKLFF
D gene: TRBD2; J gene: TRBJ2-3; clone size: NA; V gene: TRBV5-1; CDR3 DNA: TGCGCCAGCAGCTCGACTAGCGGGGGGATGAGTTGGACGCAGTATTTT; CDR3 protein: CASSSTSGGMSWTQYF
D gene: NA; J gene: TRBJ1-2; clone size: NA; V gene: TRBV20-1; CDR3 DNA: TGCAGTGCTAGAGGAGTGGGGGGACATGAAGGCTACACCTTC; CDR3 protein: CSARGVGGHEGYTF
D gene: TRBD1; J gene: TRBJ2-1; clone size: few; V gene: TRBV30; CDR3 DNA: TGTGCCTGGAGAGCGACAGGGGTAACCTACAATGAGCAGTTCTTC; CDR3 protein: CAWRATGVTYNEQFF
D gene: TRBD2; J gene: TRBJ2-1; clone size: NA; V gene: TRBV6-4; CDR3 DNA: TGTGCCAGCGGGACTAGCTTGAACAATGAGCAGTTCTTC; CDR3 protein: CASGTSLNNEQFF
D gene: NA; J gene: TRBJ2-7; clone size: NA; V gene: TRBV3-1; CDR3 DNA: TGTGCCAGCAGCCCCTTGGACGGCGCTTACGAGCAGTACTTC; CDR3 protein: CASSPLDGAYEQYF
D gene: NA; J gene: TRBJ1-2; clone size: NA; V gene: TRBV6-5; CDR3 DNA: TGTGCCAGCAGTTACTCCTTTGGAAGGGGATATGGCTACACCTTC; CDR3 protein: CASSYSFGRGYGYTF
D gene: TRBD1; J gene: TRBJ1-5; clone size: NA; V gene: TRBV6-5; CDR3 DNA: TGTGCCAGCAGTTACTCTGCGGGGACAGGCAATCAGCCCCAGCATTTT; CDR3 protein: CASSYSAGTGNQPQHF
D gene: NA; J gene: TRBJ2-7; clone size: NA; V gene: TRBV5-6; CDR3 DNA: TGTGCCAGCAGCTTCCGGGACTCTAGCTCCTACGAGCAGTACTTC; CDR3 protein: CASSFRDSSSYEQYF
D gene: NA; J gene: TRBJ2-5; clone size: few; V gene: TRBV28; CDR3 DNA: TGTGCCAGCAGTTCGACAGGTCTAGAGACCCAGTACTTC; CDR3 protein: CASSSTGLETQYF
D gene: NA; J gene: TRBJ2-2; clone size: NA; V gene: TRBV9; CDR3 DNA: TGTGCCAGCAGCGCCCGTTCTTCCTTTAACACCGGGGAGCTGTTTTTT; CDR3 protein: CASSARSSFNTGELFF
D gene: NA; J gene: TRBJ2-5; clone size: NA; V gene: TRBV10-3; CDR3 DNA: TGTGCCATCAGTGAGGTGGGGGGACAAGAGACCCAGTACTTC; CDR3 protein: CAISEVGGQETQYF
D gene: NA; J gene: TRBJ1-6; clone size: NA; V gene: TRBV18; CDR3 DNA: TGTGCCAGCTCACCAGCCGATTCACCCCTCCACTTT; CDR3 protein: CASSPADSPLHF